Presented here are 12 T cell receptor beta chains from one specimen sequenced in a study of PD-L1 blockade in urothelial cancer. Profiled with immunoSEQ multiplex PCR; TCRdb holds only in-frame clones, not every one. The table shows roughly 54,000 clones, with roughly 85% occurring only once. This sample's time point: pretreatment peripheral blood. The sample in question was PBMCs, obtained around atezolizumab (anti-PD-L1) treatment. Receptors were obtained from a woman aged 55-70 years with urothelial cancer.

This clone has a handful of counts. The J gene is TRBJ1-2, the V gene TRBV4-2; 7 positions agree with TRBD1. The CDR3 loop spans 16 amino acids. The germline CDR1 and CDR2 sequences are LGHNA and YNFKEQ. Germline trimming cut 1 base from V and 4 bases from J; bases unmatched to any gene: 9. The CDR3 DNA reads as TGTGCCAGCAGCCAAGCCGGTGAGGGGGCGAGCTATGGCTACACCTTC. Translated: CASSQAGEGASYGYTF.

This chain links TRBV7-9 with TRBJ2-5; weak D call: TRBD2 (6 bases). CDR1 is SEHNR, CDR2 FQNEAQ, per germline (reference sequence). The V gene lost 8 bases and the J gene lost 7 bases, with 26 bases spanning the gap. The CDR3 runs 16 residues. The CDR3 reads CASSQDPGLGGGTQYF. The CDR3, as DNA: TGTGCCAGCTCCCAGGACCCGGGACTGGGTGGTGGGACCCAGTACTTC.

V usage is TRBV14 and J usage is TRBJ2-3; 7 bases line up with TRBD2. The CDR3 has 18 amino acids. J gave up 0 bases and V 1 base, and 10 bases lay outside the gene matches. Germline values: CDR1 SGHDN, CDR2 FVKESK. CDR3 residues: CASSQGRLAVISTDTQYF. CDR3 nucleotide sequence: TGTGCCAGCAGCCAAGGAAGACTAGCCGTCATTAGCACAGATACGCAGTATTTT.

The rearrangement joins TRBV7-9 to TRBJ2-7, with D perhaps TRBD2 (5 bases). CDR3 length equals 15 residues. Germline-derived CDR1 and CDR2 are SEHNR and FQNEAQ (reference sequence). The V end was cut by 5 bases, the J end by 7 bases, with 21 bases between. CDR3 sequence (DNA): TGTGCCAGCAGCGGGAGACCAGTCCCTCTACAAGAGCAGTACTTC. Its translation is CASSGRPVPLQEQYF.

This rearrangement joins TRBV15 to TRBJ1-4, with D hard to call. The CDR3 spans 14 residues. Germline CDR1 is LNHNV and CDR2 is YYDKDF (reference sequence). V lost 5 bases, J lost 4 bases, and 11 bases lay in between. The CDR3 loop is CATSRRVLNEKLFF. CDR3 sequence (DNA): TGTGCCACCAGCCGACGGGTCCTTAATGAAAAACTGTTTTTT.

The count of this clone is one. This chain joins TRBV5-1 and TRBJ2-1; 15 nucleotides line up with TRBD2. Looked up from germline, CDR1 is SGHRS and CDR2 is YFSETQ. The length of the CDR3 is 17 residues. V shed 4 bases, J shed 4 bases, and the junction held 6 bases outside the gene matches. CDR3 sequence: CASSPRTSGGAYNEQFF. The CDR3 bases are TGCGCCAGCAGCCCTAGGACTAGCGGGGGGGCATACAATGAGCAGTTCTTC.

The rearrangement links TRBV27 to TRBJ1-3; 7 positions match TRBD1. V lost 7 bases, J lost 0 bases, and 9 bases stayed unmatched. The CDR3 has 16 amino acids. Germline-derived CDR1 and CDR2 are MNHEY and SMNVEV (reference sequence). Written as DNA, the CDR3 is TGTGCCAGCACCTTCGACAGGGATGTCTCTGGAAACACCATATATTTT. Translation gives CASTFDRDVSGNTIYF.

The chain links TRBV7-9 to TRBJ2-7; D is unclear. The CDR3 totals 12 residues. Per the germline V gene, CDR1 is SEHNR and CDR2 is FQNEAQ (reference sequence). V was pared by 5 bases and J by 5 bases, with 10 bases between. This chain's CDR3 is CASSPSLNEQYF. The DNA of the CDR3 is TGTGCCAGCAGCCCTAGTCTGAACGAGCAGTACTTC.

This rearrangement joins TRBV9 to TRBJ1-1; 8 nucleotides line up with TRBD1. The J segment lost 4 bases and the V segment lost 2 bases, leaving 4 bases of the junction unmatched. The CDR3 spans 14 residues. CDR1 is SGDLS, CDR2 YYNGEE, per germline. The DNA of the CDR3 is TGTGCCAGCAGCGTGACAGGGGATCCCACTGAAGCTTTCTTT. This sequence encodes CASSVTGDPTEAFF.

The chain carries TRBV18 and TRBJ1-3, with 9 bases identical to TRBD1. The CDR3 consists of 16 residues. Per germline, CDR1 KGHSH and CDR2 LQKENI. The trim removed 6 bases at V and 2 bases at J, leaving 8 bases unmatched. CDR3 DNA sequence: TGTGCCAGCTCCGAGGACAGGGGCTCTGCTGGAAACACCATATATTTT. Translation gives CASSEDRGSAGNTIYF.

The rearrangement uses TRBV2 and TRBJ2-2; 10 bases are shared with TRBD2. Germline trimming cut 6 bases from V and 1 base from J; bases unmatched to any gene: 5. The CDR3 is 16 amino acids. The germline V gene has CDR1 SNHLY and CDR2 FYNNEI. The CDR3 nucleotides read TGTGCCAGCAGAGACTTAGCGGGAGGGAACACCGGGGAGCTGTTTTTT. It codes for CASRDLAGGNTGELFF.

The CDR3 DNA sequence: TGTGCCAGCAGCGGCGGTGCTGAAGCTTTCTTT. Translating it yields CASSGGAEAFF. The V and J genes are TRBV5-4 and TRBJ1-1; unclear D gene. The CDR3 contains 11 residues. The V gene's germline CDR1 is SGHNT and CDR2 YYREEE (reference sequence). V was cut by 4 bases and J by 6 bases, with 7 bases left in between.